This is a list of T cell receptor beta chains from one sample in a study of immune heterogeneity within non-small cell lung tumors. TCRdb re-called the multiplex PCR reads with MiXCR, one entry per CDR3 protein. This table holds roughly 5,000 distinct CDR3 sequences, less than 45% found once. Material for sequencing was lung tumor tissue. The source of these receptors is a woman aged 45 to 65 with non-small cell lung cancer. Each CDR3 is given with its conserved first and last residue. Each record gives: clone size, V gene, J gene, D gene, CDR3 protein, CDR3 DNA. A D gene is named only where the DNA matches it firmly. Size is omitted from some rows. Given values are once, few, many or a class for expanded clones.

>many|TRBV4-1|TRBJ2-1|TRBD2
CASSQHGGMGYNEQFF
TGCGCCAGCAGCCAGCACGGGGGGATGGGGTACAATGAGCAGTTCTTC
>-|TRBV20-1|TRBJ2-7|TRBD1
CSARPTGVSSYEQYF
TGCAGTGCTAGACCTACAGGGGTTAGCTCCTACGAGCAGTACTTC
>medium-sized|TRBV6-5|TRBJ2-7|-
CASSYWRQAVEQYF
TGTGCCAGCAGTTACTGGCGGCAGGCCGTGGAGCAGTACTTC
>many|TRBV12-3/TRBV12-4|TRBJ2-7|-
CASRNLERTYEQYF
TGTGCCAGCAGAAACCTCGAGCGGACCTACGAGCAGTACTTC
>-|TRBV7-2|TRBJ2-6|-
CASSLFSGANVLTF
TGTGCCAGCAGCTTATTCTCTGGGGCCAACGTCCTGACTTTC
>-|TRBV18|TRBJ1-2|-
CASSPRVPLYYGYTF
TGTGCCAGCTCACCAAGGGTACCGCTTTACTATGGCTACACCTTC
>medium-sized|TRBV27|TRBJ2-7|-
CASKLHRIF
TGTGCCAGCAAACTTCACCGAATCTTC
>many|TRBV20-1|TRBJ2-6|-
CSAREMKDSGANVLTF
TGCAGTGCTAGAGAGATGAAGGACTCTGGGGCCAACGTCCTGACTTTC
>-|TRBV12-3/TRBV12-4|TRBJ2-1|TRBD1
CASNTRQGARNEQFF
TGTGCCAGCAATACCCGACAGGGGGCAAGGAATGAGCAGTTCTTC
>-|TRBV7-8|TRBJ1-6|-
CASSTRGAPLHF
TGTGCCAGCAGCACTCGGGGAGCACCCCTCCACTTT
>medium-sized|TRBV9|TRBJ1-6|-
CASSVGVPPLHF
TGTGCCAGCAGCGTAGGGGTACCGCCCCTCCACTTT
>medium-sized|TRBV30|TRBJ2-1|-
CAWIYGGEQFF
TGTGCCTGGATTTACGGGGGTGAGCAGTTCTTC
>large|TRBV20-1|TRBJ1-5|-
CSAERASNQPQHF
TGCAGTGCGGAGCGAGCGTCCAATCAGCCCCAGCATTTT
>medium-sized|TRBV19|TRBJ1-5|-
CASSIGAGQPQHF
TGTGCCAGTAGTATCGGGGCCGGTCAGCCCCAGCATTTT
>medium-sized|TRBV6-1|TRBJ1-5|TRBD1
CASSGQDEGNQPQHF
TGTGCCAGCAGCGGACAGGATGAAGGCAATCAGCCCCAGCATTTT
>medium-sized|TRBV20-1|TRBJ1-5|-
CSAKEVKNSNQPQHF
TGCAGTGCGAAGGAGGTTAAGAATAGCAATCAGCCCCAGCATTTT
>medium-sized|TRBV27|TRBJ1-5|-
CASSSWGAGMIQPQHF
TGTGCCAGCAGTTCATGGGGGGCGGGAATGATTCAGCCCCAGCATTTT
>-|TRBV7-9|TRBJ2-1|-
CASSFIPRGLTNEQFF
TGTGCCAGCAGCTTTATCCCCCGGGGCCTAACCAATGAGCAGTTCTTC
>medium-sized|TRBV19|TRBJ2-1|TRBD2
CASSTLRGLAGPSYNEQFF
TGTGCCAGTAGTACGCTAAGGGGACTAGCGGGACCCTCCTACAATGAGCAGTTCTTC
>-|TRBV5-1|TRBJ1-5|TRBD1
CASSSGQGGNQPQHF
TGCGCCAGCAGCTCCGGACAGGGGGGCAATCAGCCCCAGCATTTT
>-|TRBV6-5|TRBJ2-7|-
CASSYTTADEQYF
TGTGCCAGCAGTTACACGACCGCAGATGAGCAGTACTTC
>medium-sized|TRBV15|TRBJ2-1|TRBD1
CATSRRQGRGNEQFF
TGTGCCACCAGCAGACGACAGGGGCGGGGCAATGAGCAGTTCTTC
>-|TRBV9|TRBJ2-7|TRBD2
CASSVGAGGEQYF
TGTGCCAGCAGCGTAGGAGCGGGGGGCGAGCAGTACTTC
>-|TRBV6-2/TRBV6-3|TRBJ2-5|TRBD2
CASSYKTGLAGDQETQYF
TGTGCCAGCAGTTACAAAACGGGACTAGCGGGGGATCAAGAGACCCAGTACTTC
>large|TRBV4-1|TRBJ1-3|TRBD1
CASSQVVFLLGTGSSGNTIYF
TGCGCCAGCAGCCAAGTGGTTTTCCTGCTGGGGACAGGGTCCTCTGGAAACACCATATATTTT
>many|TRBV4-2|TRBJ2-7|-
CASSQPGAHEQYF
TGTGCCAGCAGCCAACCCGGGGCCCACGAGCAGTACTTC
>-|TRBV11-2|TRBJ1-6|-
CASSDTLDHSPLHF
TGTGCCAGCAGCGACACCTTGGACCATTCACCCCTCCACTTT
>many|TRBV7-2|TRBJ2-5|-
CASSLRTIQGLETQYF
TGTGCCAGCAGCCTGAGGACCATCCAAGGATTGGAGACCCAGTACTTC
>medium-sized|TRBV28|TRBJ2-7|-
CASLGSGSSYEQYF
TGTGCCAGCCTCGGGTCAGGGAGCTCCTACGAGCAGTACTTC
>medium-sized|TRBV3-1|TRBJ2-2|-
CAIPKEPANTGELFF
TGTGCCATCCCGAAGGAGCCCGCGAACACCGGGGAGCTGTTTTTT
>medium-sized|TRBV12-3/TRBV12-4|TRBJ2-7|-
CASSLVGSGQQYF
TGTGCCAGCAGTTTAGTAGGGTCTGGCCAGCAGTACTTC
>medium-sized|TRBV4-1|TRBJ1-2|TRBD1
CASSQDWGTGGARGYTF
TGCGCCAGCAGCCAAGATTGGGGGACAGGGGGCGCGCGGGGCTACACCTTC
>-|TRBV7-9|TRBJ2-7|-
CASSLYNEQYF
TGTGCCAGCAGCCTGTACAACGAGCAGTACTTC
>medium-sized|TRBV2|TRBJ2-2|-
CAKTLENTGELFF
TGTGCCAAAACACTCGAGAACACCGGGGAGCTGTTTTTT
>-|TRBV2|TRBJ2-1|-
CASTGGQDEQFF
TGTGCCAGCACTGGGGGTCAGGATGAACAGTTCTTC
>medium-sized|TRBV6-6|TRBJ1-4|TRBD1
CASSYDSPGTDEKLFF
TGTGCCAGCAGTTACGACTCCCCCGGGACAGATGAAAAACTGTTTTTT
>medium-sized|TRBV7-9|TRBJ2-1|TRBD1
CATGQGDEQFF
TGTGCCACCGGACAGGGTGATGAGCAGTTCTTC
>few|TRBV5-4|TRBJ1-2|TRBD1
CASSPGDRDRGYYGYTF
TGTGCCAGCAGCCCCGGGGACCGGGACAGGGGATACTATGGCTACACCTTC
>once|TRBV13|TRBJ2-6|-
CASSLVPGRPGANVLTF
TGTGCCAGCAGCTTAGTGCCAGGGAGGCCTGGGGCCAACGTCCTGACTTTC
>-|TRBV30|TRBJ2-7|-
CAWSPRVRDKLEQYF
TGTGCCTGGAGTCCCCGGGTCCGGGATAAGCTCGAGCAGTACTTC
>-|TRBV6-2/TRBV6-3|TRBJ1-2|-
CASSYTSGTSGYTF
TGTGCCAGCAGTTACACTTCAGGGACCAGTGGCTACACCTTC
>medium-sized|TRBV20-1|TRBJ2-7|-
CSAARTSAAYEQYF
TGCAGTGCTGCTCGCACTAGTGCCGCCTACGAGCAGTACTTC
>-|TRBV20-1|TRBJ2-2|TRBD1
CSASAQGSNTGELFF
TGCAGTGCTAGCGCACAGGGGTCGAACACCGGGGAGCTGTTTTTT
>medium-sized|TRBV20-1|TRBJ2-3|TRBD2
CSARHSGGRADTQYF
TGCAGTGCTAGACATAGCGGGGGGAGGGCAGATACGCAGTATTTT
>large|TRBV11-2|TRBJ1-1|TRBD1
CASSSTRGYTEAFF
TGTGCCAGCAGCTCAACCAGGGGGTACACTGAAGCTTTCTTT
>-|TRBV20-1|TRBJ2-5|-
CSARPGRTNQETQYF
TGCAGTGCTAGACCGGGACGCACAAACCAGGAGACCCAGTACTTC